These 16 T cell receptor beta chains were all obtained from the same sample, sequenced in a study of blood T cell repertoires in COVID-19. The repertoire was sequenced with immunoSEQ multiplex PCR; TCRdb's copy has only in-frame clones and lacks some. The sample gives hundreds of thousands of clones, around 80% of which show up once; 5% is in the top ten. The material sequenced was PBMCs or T cells enriched from blood (not recorded which). These receptors were collected from a man in his forties who had been exposed to COVID-19.

The V and J genes are TRBV11-3 and TRBJ2-6; TRBD1 matches 10 bases. This CDR3 contains 17 residues. V lost 8 bases to trimming and J lost 2 bases; unmatched junction nucleotides: 9. In germline, CDR1 is SGHNT, CDR2 YENEEA. CDR3: CASGSGQGFAGANVLTF. CDR3 DNA: TGTGCCAGCGGATCGGGACAGGGGTTTGCTGGGGCCAACGTCCTGACTTTC.

The V gene is TRBV7-9, the J gene TRBJ1-1; TRBD1 agrees at 9 bases. With 5 bases clipped from V and 5 bases from J, the junction kept 9 bases outside the gene matches. The germline gives CDR1 SEHNR, CDR2 FQNEAQ (reference sequence). This CDR3 comprises 15 residues. CDR3 sequence (DNA): TGTGCCAGCAGCATCGGGACAGGGAGGCGAACTGAAGCTTTCTTT. Its protein product is CASSIGTGRRTEAFF.

This clone was seen once. The V call is TRBV15, the J call TRBJ1-3, with 9 bases that match TRBD1. The V and J ends lost 7 bases and 0 bases, in that order; junction bases with no gene match: 4. Germline assignment: CDR1 LNHNV and CDR2 YYDKDF (reference sequence). The CDR3 totals 15 residues. CDR3 sequence: CATKTGGNSGNTIYF. DNA of the CDR3: TGTGCCACCAAGACAGGGGGAAACTCTGGAAACACCATATATTTT.

This chain connects TRBV7-9 to TRBJ2-2; TRBD1 is a possible D gene (6 bases). The CDR3 loop spans 13 amino acids. Germline V gene sequence: CDR1 SEHNR, CDR2 FQNEAQ (reference sequence). V was clipped by 6 bases and J by 4 bases, with 9 bases between them. In DNA form, the CDR3 reads TGTGCCAGCAGGGGGGCCGGCACCGGGGAGCTGTTTTTT. Protein: CASRGAGTGELFF.

J is TRBJ2-2 and V is TRBV9, with no clear D. V was trimmed by 2 bases and J by 1 base, leaving 9 bases between them. In germline, CDR1 is SGDLS, CDR2 YYNGEE. The CDR3 is 15 residues long. The CDR3 sequence is CASSVYIKNTGELFF. The CDR3 DNA follows: TGTGCCAGCAGCGTTTACATCAAGAACACCGGGGAGCTGTTTTTT.

J is TRBJ1-1 and V is TRBV11-3; 9 bases match TRBD1. Germline CDR1 reads SGHNT; CDR2 reads YENEEA. V lost 2 bases and J lost 3; bases outside the gene matches: 10. The CDR3 totals 17 residues. The CDR3 DNA reads as TGTGCCAGCAGCTTACCACCATCGACAGGGGGGCACACTGAAGCTTTCTTT. This codes for CASSLPPSTGGHTEAFF.

V is TRBV24-1 and J is TRBJ1-2; D unresolved. Trimming removed 7 bases at V and 6 bases at J, with 14 bases between. The germline V gene has CDR1 KGHDR and CDR2 SFDVKD. The CDR3 has 13 residues. CDR3 sequence reads: CATRGRGWNGYTF. The CDR3 DNA is TGTGCCACCAGGGGCCGAGGGTGGAATGGCTACACCTTC.

CDR3 loop: CASMKGAKNYGYTF. CDR3 DNA sequence: TGTGCCAGCATGAAGGGAGCAAAGAACTATGGCTACACCTTC. The V and J genes are TRBV6-5 and TRBJ1-2; D not resolved. The germline CDR1 and CDR2 sequences are MNHEY and SVGAGI. Trimming took off 7 bases at V and 2 bases at J, with 14 bases between the two ends. The CDR3 is made up of 14 amino acids.

As to this clone: Compared with germline, one end of the junction differs, possibly owing to a read error. The chain uses TRBV7-7 and TRBJ2-5; 8 bases map to TRBD1. Germline V gene sequence: CDR1 SSHAT, CDR2 FNYEAQ (reference sequence). This CDR3 is built from 16 residues. The CDR3, as DNA: TGTGCTAGCAGCTCAGGGGGCATAGGCCCCCCAGAGACCCAGTACTTC. This codes for CASSSGGIGPPETQYF.

V is TRBV18 and J is TRBJ1-2; D remains ambiguous. Germline CDR1 and CDR2: KGHSH and LQKENI. Between the trimmed V and J ends, which lost 3 bases and 7 bases, there was a span of 21 bases. The CDR3 covers 16 residues. CDR3: CASSPAGDSIGLGYTF. DNA for the CDR3: TGTGCCAGCTCACCGGCCGGAGATTCGATTGGACTTGGCTACACCTTC. The whole variable domain, filled in from reference TRBV18 and TRBJ1-2, reads NAGVMQNPRHLVRRRGQEARLRCSPMKGHSHVYWYRQLPEEGLKFMVYLQKENIIDESGMPKERFSAEFPKEGPSILRIQQVVRGDSAAYFCASSPAGDSIGLGYTFGSGTRLTVV.

The genes are TRBV11-1 and TRBJ2-7; no definite D call. Trimming cost V 2 bases and J 2 bases, with 10 bases left between them. This CDR3 is 14 amino acids long. The germline V gene has CDR1 SGHAT and CDR2 FQDESV (reference sequence). The CDR3 region has the DNA TGTGCCAGCAGCTTAACAGACGGAACCTACGAGCAGTACTTC. Amino acids: CASSLTDGTYEQYF.

In its sample, this clone was seen a few times. The chain links TRBV7-3 to TRBJ2-7; no firm D call. The V end lost 0 bases, the J end lost 2 bases, and 5 bases lay between the germline ends. The germline V gene has CDR1 SGHTA and CDR2 FQGTGA. This CDR3 is built from 13 residues. The CDR3: CASSLTDTYEQYF. CDR3 in DNA: TGTGCCAGCAGCTTAACAGACACCTACGAGCAGTACTTC.

The chain is built from TRBV3-1 (or the pseudogene TRBV3-2) and TRBJ2-5; 8 bases are shared with TRBD1. V gave up 5 bases and J gave up 7 bases; unmatched junction bases: 9. Per the germline V gene, CDR1 is LGHDT and CDR2 is YNNKEL (reference sequence). CDR3 length: 14 residues. CDR3 nucleotides: TGTGCCAGCAGCGACACACAGGGGGAGAGGACCCAGTACTTC. Translation gives CASSDTQGERTQYF.

The rearrangement joins TRBV7-3 to TRBJ2-1; 11 nucleotides line up with TRBD2. The germline V gene encodes CDR1 SGHTA and CDR2 FQGTGA. The CDR3 length is 18 residues. Germline trimming cut 5 bases from V and 1 base from J; bases unmatched to any gene: 10. As DNA, the CDR3 is TGTGCCAGCAGCCCCTCGCATAGCGGGAGGGGTTCCTACAATGAGCAGTTCTTC. Protein sequence: CASSPSHSGRGSYNEQFF. Full variable domain (outside the CDR3, taken from reference TRBV7-3 and TRBJ2-1): GAGVSQTPSNKVTEKGKYVELRCDPISGHTALYWYRQSLGQGPEFLIYFQGTGAADDSGLPNDRFFAVRPEGSVSTLKIQRTERGDSAVYLCASSPSHSGRGSYNEQFFGPGTRLTVL.

The rearrangement links TRBV18 to TRBJ2-7; D call uncertain. This CDR3 spans 14 amino acids. CDR1 is KGHSH and CDR2 is LQKENI in the germline V gene. V was trimmed by 2 bases and J by 5 bases, leaving 13 bases between them. CDR3 bases: TGTGCCAGCTCACCAATAGAGAGTAGCCACGAGCAGTACTTC. It is translated as CASSPIESSHEQYF.

The V gene is TRBV4-2, the J gene TRBJ2-5; no clear D gene. V was clipped by 1 base and J by 4 bases, with 16 bases between them. This CDR3 is built from 16 residues. The germline V gene encodes CDR1 LGHNA and CDR2 YNFKEQ. The DNA for the CDR3 is TGTGCCAGCAGCCAAGGCTCCGGGTTCGATATAGAGACCCAGTACTTC. It is translated as CASSQGSGFDIETQYF.